The 25 T cell receptor beta chains presented below share a single source sample, sequenced in a study of blood T cell repertoires in COVID-19. The data were produced by immunoSEQ multiplex PCR, yet TCRdb's version contains in-frame clones alone and is incomplete. The repertoire includes some 65,000 clones, approximately 86% of them detected once, and approximately 17% sits in the top ten. The material sequenced was peripheral blood. These receptor sequences come from a man between 40 and 49 years old with COVID-19, enrolled during active disease.

The gene calls are TRBV6-5 and TRBJ1-1, with D maybe TRBD1 (6 bases). The germline V gene has CDR1 MNHEY and CDR2 SVGAGI. V was clipped by 6 bases and J by 4 bases, with 18 bases between them. The length of the CDR3 is 15 residues. The CDR3 here is CASRETGGTITEAFF. The CDR3 DNA sequence: TGTGCCAGCAGGGAGACAGGAGGTACGATCACTGAAGCTTTCTTT.

The genes are TRBV14 and TRBJ1-4; D is uncertain. The CDR3 totals 15 residues. CDR1 is SGHDN, CDR2 FVKESK, per germline. V gave up 0 bases and J gave up 5 bases, with 10 bases separating them. CDR3 nucleotide sequence: TGTGCCAGCAGCCAAGATGGCGGCGCCAATGAAAAACTGTTTTTT. This translates into CASSQDGGANEKLFF.

This chain joins TRBV5-1 and TRBJ1-4, with 7 bases fitting TRBD1. Per the germline V gene, CDR1 is SGHRS and CDR2 is YFSETQ. J was trimmed by 3 bases and V by 4 bases; bases with no gene match: 9. The CDR3 has 16 residues. The CDR3 DNA is TGCGCCAGCAGCATAGCCCAGGGGGAGTCTAATGAAAAACTGTTTTTT. Its protein product is CASSIAQGESNEKLFF. The whole variable domain, filled in from reference TRBV5-1 and TRBJ1-4, reads KAGVTQTPRYLIKTRGQQVTLSCSPISGHRSVSWYQQTPGQGLQFLFEYFSETQRNKGNFPGRFSGRQFSNSRSEMNVSTLELGDSALYLCASSIAQGESNEKLFFGSGTQLSVL.

This chain connects TRBV6-2 or TRBV6-3 to TRBJ2-5; D is unclear. Germline-derived CDR1 and CDR2 are MNHEY and SVGEGT. There are 12 residues in the CDR3. Trimming left V 6 bases short and J 2 bases short, with 7 bases between. CDR3 nucleotide sequence: TGTGCCAGCAGGTACCAGCAAGAGACCCAGTACTTC. It encodes CASRYQQETQYF.

CDR3 loop: CASSSAGQTLNEQYF. CDR3 in DNA: TGTGCCAGTAGTTCGGCCGGACAAACCCTCAACGAGCAGTACTTC. The chain has TRBV19 and TRBJ2-7; D perhaps matches TRBD1 (5 bases). The CDR3 length is 15 residues. Germline CDR1 and CDR2: LNHDA and SQIVND (reference sequence). The ends were cut back, 5 bases at V and 5 bases at J, with 19 bases in the middle.

The V gene is TRBV7-9, the J gene TRBJ1-2; D remains ambiguous. V was trimmed by 4 bases and J by 2 bases, leaving 17 bases between them. Germline V gene sequence: CDR1 SEHNR, CDR2 FQNEAQ (reference sequence). The CDR3 has 16 amino acids. The CDR3 region is CASSSPQAPFNYGYTF. The CDR3 DNA reads as TGTGCCAGCAGCTCCCCCCAGGCCCCCTTCAACTATGGCTACACCTTC.

This chain joins TRBV11-3 and TRBJ2-3, with 7 bases fitting TRBD1. The CDR3 contains 15 residues. Germline V gene data show CDR1 as SGHNT and CDR2 as YENEEA. The ends lost 5 bases at V and 3 bases at J; junction bases unmatched: 8. CDR3 protein: CASSATGDGTDTQYF. The CDR3 nucleotides are TGTGCCAGCAGCGCAACAGGGGATGGAACAGATACGCAGTATTTT.

This chain uses TRBV11-1 with TRBJ2-5; 12 nucleotides line up with TRBD2. Germline CDR1 and CDR2: SGHAT and FQDESV (reference sequence). The V and J ends lost 5 bases and 1 base, in that order; junction bases with no gene match: 5. The CDR3 extends over 16 amino acids. The CDR3 loop is CASSPGLAGTQETQYF. As DNA, the CDR3 is TGTGCCAGCAGCCCAGGACTAGCGGGGACCCAAGAGACCCAGTACTTC.

The rearrangement links TRBV6-5 to TRBJ1-1, with a weak D call TRBD1 (6 bases). The germline V and J ends were trimmed by 5 bases and 3 bases, with 16 bases remaining between them. The CDR3 consists of 15 residues. Germline V gene sequence: CDR1 MNHEY, CDR2 SVGAGI. The CDR3 spells CASSHGGGVDTEAFF. The CDR3, as DNA: TGTGCCAGCAGTCACGGGGGGGGCGTAGACACTGAAGCTTTCTTT.

The rearrangement links TRBV29-1 to TRBJ1-2, with D unresolved. CDR1 is SQVTM, CDR2 ANQGSEA, per germline. With 5 bases removed from V and 8 bases from J, the gap between germline ends came to 12 bases. The CDR3 spans 11 residues. The CDR3 here is CSVTSRPGYTF. For the CDR3, the DNA is TGCAGCGTTACCTCTAGGCCGGGCTACACCTTC.

The chain couples TRBV27 to TRBJ2-5; TRBD1 matches at 11 bases. The CDR3 length is 16 residues. J was trimmed by 4 bases and V by 3 bases; bases with no gene match: 7. Per the germline V gene, CDR1 is MNHEY and CDR2 is SMNVEV (reference sequence). The CDR3 spells CASSLYRDRGGETQYF. The CDR3 nucleotides read TGTGCCAGCAGTTTGTACCGGGACAGGGGGGGAGAGACCCAGTACTTC.

The chain recombines TRBV24-1 with TRBJ1-1; D may be TRBD1 (5 bases). V lost 8 bases, J lost 10 bases, and 10 bases lay in between. CDR1 and CDR2 (germline): KGHDR, SFDVKD. This CDR3 contains 10 residues. CDR3 DNA sequence: TGTGCCACCACCCTGGGGGGAGCTTTCTTT. Protein sequence: CATTLGGAFF.

The rearrangement uses TRBV5-1 and TRBJ2-5; D perhaps matches TRBD2 (5 bases). The V end lost 7 bases, the J end lost 4 bases, and 20 bases lay between the germline ends. The germline CDR1 and CDR2 sequences are SGHRS and YFSETQ. The CDR3 spans 15 residues. CDR3 DNA sequence: TGCGCCAGCGGGTGGGAGACTACAATCGGAGAGACCCAGTACTTC. The encoded protein is CASGWETTIGETQYF.

This sequence joins TRBV5-8 and TRBJ1-1; no definite D call. The germline V gene encodes CDR1 SGHTS and CDR2 YDEGEE. V was cut by 4 bases and J by 1 base, with 17 bases left in between. The CDR3 sequence is 16 residues long. DNA for the CDR3: TGTGCCAGCAGCCGGAAAACCCTGACGGGGAACACTGAAGCTTTCTTT. Protein: CASSRKTLTGNTEAFF.

The CDR3 nucleotides are TGTGCCAGTAGTGTCGACAGGGGCGAGCAGTACTTC. This gives the protein CASSVDRGEQYF. V gene TRBV19 combines with J gene TRBJ2-7; 8 nucleotides align to TRBD1. Trimming at V came to 5 bases and at J to 6 bases, leaving 3 bases not matched to a gene. Looked up from germline, CDR1 is LNHDA and CDR2 is SQIVND (reference sequence). This CDR3 region has 12 residues.

This chain connects TRBV30 to TRBJ2-5; 8 bases fit TRBD2. J gave up 2 bases and V 0 bases, and 5 bases lay outside the gene matches. This CDR3 has 15 amino acids. Germline loops: CDR1 GTSNPN, CDR2 SVGIG (reference sequence). This chain's CDR3 is CAWSVQRGSQETQYF. CDR3 DNA sequence: TGTGCCTGGAGTGTACAGCGGGGGAGTCAAGAGACCCAGTACTTC.

V gene TRBV5-1 combines with J gene TRBJ1-3; D unresolved. Trimming stripped 4 bases from V and 0 bases from J, with 14 bases between. CDR3 length: 16 residues. CDR1 is SGHRS and CDR2 is YFSETQ in the germline V gene. DNA of the CDR3: TGCGCCAGCAGCCTGACGGCGGGTTTCTCTGGAAACACCATATATTTT. Amino acids: CASSLTAGFSGNTIYF.

This clone was observed once. This chain uses TRBV28 with TRBJ1-3; D possibly corresponds to TRBD1 (6 bases). Per germline, CDR1 MDHEN and CDR2 SYDVKM. The CDR3 covers 15 residues. The ends were cut back, 8 bases at V and 4 bases at J, with 18 bases in the middle. The CDR3 sequence is CASQTPTGSGNTIYF. CDR3 sequence (DNA): TGTGCCAGCCAAACGCCAACAGGGAGCGGAAACACCATATATTTT.

The chain employs TRBV18 and TRBJ1-6; D not resolved. V was clipped by 3 bases and J by 7 bases, with 10 bases between them. Looked up from germline, CDR1 is KGHSH and CDR2 is LQKENI. The CDR3 is 14 amino acids. CDR3 DNA sequence: TGTGCCAGCTCACCGGAGGAGGGAAATTCACCCCTCCACTTT. It translates to CASSPEEGNSPLHF.

The rearrangement joins TRBV27 to TRBJ2-7; 9 nucleotides match TRBD1. In germline, CDR1 is MNHEY, CDR2 SMNVEV (reference sequence). V lost 6 bases and J lost 3; bases outside the gene matches: 9. CDR3 length equals 15 residues. CDR3 DNA sequence: TGTGCCAGCAGACGAAGGGGGGACAGGGTCTACGAGCAGTACTTC. Translation gives CASRRRGDRVYEQYF.

V usage is TRBV29-1 and J usage is TRBJ1-2; D uncertain. Looked up from germline, CDR1 is SQVTM and CDR2 is ANQGSEA. Trimming stripped 5 bases from V and 7 bases from J, with 20 bases between. CDR3 length: 14 residues. The CDR3 nucleotides read TGCAGCGTTAAGGATGACGCGGGGTCTCGTGGCTACACCTTC. It encodes CSVKDDAGSRGYTF.

This clone has a single count. The chain employs TRBV2 and TRBJ2-1, with D possibly matching TRBD2 (6 bases). CDR1 SNHLY and CDR2 FYNNEI come from the germline V gene. Deletions cut 6 bases from V and 4 bases from J, with 13 bases between. The CDR3 runs 14 residues. As DNA, the CDR3 is TGTGCCAGCAGCCCTCGGGGGACGTACAATGAGCAGTTCTTC. It specifies CASSPRGTYNEQFF.

The genes are TRBV12-3 or TRBV12-4 and TRBJ1-1, with D maybe TRBD1 (6 bases). With 3 bases removed from V and 8 bases from J, the gap between germline ends came to 10 bases. The CDR3 contains 12 residues. CDR3 in DNA: TGTGCCAGCAGTTTGATTGGGACAGAAGCTTTCTTT. Its translation is CASSLIGTEAFF.

This clone was seen a few times. This sequence joins TRBV19 and TRBJ1-1, with TRBD1 as a possible D gene (6 bases). The CDR3 extends over 16 amino acids. Trimming stripped 1 base from V and 0 bases from J, with 12 bases between. Per the germline V gene, CDR1 is LNHDA and CDR2 is SQIVND (reference sequence). For the CDR3, the DNA is TGTGCCAGTAGTATAGCCAGGGGACAAATGAACACTGAAGCTTTCTTT. Its translation is CASSIARGQMNTEAFF.

Concerning this clone: Other DNA sequences in this sample translate to the same CDR3. CDR3 sequence reads: CASSRGAGELFF. CDR3 sequence (DNA): TGTGCCAGCAGCCGCGGGGCCGGGGAGCTGTTTTTT. The chain is built from TRBV3-1 (or the pseudogene TRBV3-2) and TRBJ2-2, with D tentatively TRBD2 (6 bases). V was shortened by 4 bases and J by 6 bases, with 6 bases between the two germline ends. Germline V gene lookup returns CDR1 LGHDT and CDR2 YNNKEL (reference sequence). This CDR3 is 12 amino acids long.